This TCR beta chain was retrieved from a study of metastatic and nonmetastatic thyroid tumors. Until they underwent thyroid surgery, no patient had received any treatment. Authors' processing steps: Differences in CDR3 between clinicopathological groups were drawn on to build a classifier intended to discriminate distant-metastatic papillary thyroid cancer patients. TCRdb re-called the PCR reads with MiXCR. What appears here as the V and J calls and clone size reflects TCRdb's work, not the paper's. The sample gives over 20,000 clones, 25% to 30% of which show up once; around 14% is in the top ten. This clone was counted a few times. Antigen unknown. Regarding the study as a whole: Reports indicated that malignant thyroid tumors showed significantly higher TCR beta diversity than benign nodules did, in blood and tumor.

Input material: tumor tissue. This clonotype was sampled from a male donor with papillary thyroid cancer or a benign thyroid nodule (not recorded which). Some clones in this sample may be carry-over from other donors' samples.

CDR3 amino acids: CASSYPVRGDEQFF. The CDR3 DNA sequence: TGTGCCAGCAGTTACCCTGTTAGGGGAGATGAGCAGTTCTTC. The rearrangement links TRBV6-2 or TRBV6-3 to TRBJ2-1, with D possibly being TRBD1 or TRBD2 (5 bases each). The germline V gene has CDR1 MNHEY and CDR2 SVGEGT. The CDR3 has 14 amino acids. Trimming pared 2 bases from V and 8 bases from J, leaving 13 bases between.